One sample yielded the 18 T cell receptor beta chains listed below, sequenced in a study of blood T cells in healthy people across ages. The second PCR ran roughly 6 to 12 cycles with a sample-barcoded 5' primer and J-beta primers. TCRdb fed the 5' RACE reads into MiXCR, producing one record per CDR3 protein. The sample contains about 2 million distinct CDR3 sequences, around half of which appear only once. Specimen: blood. All receptors come from a woman between 40 and 55 years old in good health.

The rearrangement uses TRBV20-1 and TRBJ2-1; 7 positions match TRBD2. Germline CDR1 and CDR2: DFQATT and SNEGSKA (reference sequence). The CDR3 runs 15 residues. The V segment lost 2 bases and the J segment 2 bases; nucleotides outside the gene matches: 6. The CDR3 region is CSARFPSGAYNEQFF. The CDR3 DNA sequence: TGCAGTGCTAGATTTCCGAGCGGGGCCTACAATGAGCAGTTCTTC.

This chain joins TRBV14 and TRBJ1-4; tentatively, D is TRBD1 (5 bases). The germline gives CDR1 SGHDN, CDR2 FVKESK. The CDR3 is 15 amino acids. V gave up 2 bases and J gave up 4 bases, with 11 bases separating them. This CDR3 reads CASSQLTEDNEKLFF. In nucleotides, the CDR3 is TGTGCCAGCAGCCAATTGACAGAAGATAATGAAAAACTGTTTTTT.

This clonotype was recorded a few times. V usage is TRBV12-3 or TRBV12-4 and J usage is TRBJ1-1; TRBD1 matches at 7 bases. V shed 3 bases and J 10 bases; nucleotides not matched to a gene: 8. This CDR3 comprises 13 residues. CDR3 sequence: CASSFFQGVGAFF. For the CDR3, the DNA is TGTGCCAGCAGTTTCTTCCAGGGGGTGGGAGCTTTCTTT.

This clonotype was found a few times. The chain has TRBV20-1 and TRBJ2-7, with 9 bases fitting TRBD2. V shed 1 base, J shed 3 bases, and the junction held 19 bases outside the gene matches. This CDR3 has 19 amino acids. Germline lookup yields CDR1 DFQATT and CDR2 SNEGSKA (reference sequence). The CDR3 loop is CSARGASRRGGYEVYEQYF. The CDR3 DNA reads TGCAGTGCTAGAGGAGCCTCTAGGCGGGGGGGCTATGAAGTCTACGAGCAGTACTTC.

V usage is TRBV6-5 and J usage is TRBJ2-3; 7 bases map to TRBD2. The V and J ends lost 4 bases and 0 bases, in that order; junction bases with no gene match: 10. Germline CDR1 MNHEY, CDR2 SVGAGI. The CDR3 is 17 amino acids. The CDR3 is CASSSPRERGSTDTQYF. CDR3 in DNA: TGTGCCAGCAGTTCGCCCCGGGAGCGGGGCAGCACAGATACGCAGTATTTT.

This clonotype occurred a few times. V is TRBV9 and J is TRBJ2-3, with TRBD1 matching 7 bases. Per germline, CDR1 SGDLS and CDR2 YYNGEE. The CDR3 has 13 residues. With V trimmed by 3 bases and J by 5 bases, 3 bases remained unmatched. The CDR3 nucleotides are TGTGCCAGCAGCGCGCACAGGGGAGATACGCAGTATTTT. Its translation: CASSAHRGDTQYF.

The chain couples TRBV29-1 to TRBJ2-1; unclear D gene. Deletions cut 3 bases from V and 7 bases from J, with 10 bases between. Germline CDR1 is SQVTM and CDR2 is ANQGSEA. This CDR3 contains 12 residues. CDR3 DNA sequence: TGCAGCGTTGATGGTCTCGCTAATGAGCAGTTCTTC. This encodes CSVDGLANEQFF.

CDR3 bases: TGTGCCAGCAATATGAACAGCCTAAATGAAAAACTGTTTTTT. It is translated as CASNMNSLNEKLFF. The chain links TRBV6-1 to TRBJ1-4; the D is unclear. Deletions cut 7 bases from V and 5 bases from J, with 14 bases between. Germline CDR1 MNHNS, CDR2 SASEGT. CDR3 length: 14 amino acids.

The chain carries TRBV18 and TRBJ2-3; 9 positions agree with TRBD2. The V and J ends lost 3 bases and 6 bases, in that order; junction bases with no gene match: 10. This CDR3 spans 16 amino acids. Germline V gene data show CDR1 as KGHSH and CDR2 as LQKENI. CDR3 residues: CASSPGGGAVLDTQYF. The CDR3 DNA reads TGTGCCAGCTCACCCGGCGGGGGGGCCGTGCTGGATACGCAGTATTTT.

This chain joins TRBV9 and TRBJ2-5, with D possibly matching TRBD1 (6 bases). Looked up from germline, CDR1 is SGDLS and CDR2 is YYNGEE. This CDR3 has 15 residues. Trimming removed 1 base at V and 4 bases at J, with 14 bases between. CDR3 loop: CASSVTGRIRETQYF. The DNA for the CDR3 is TGTGCCAGCAGCGTAACAGGGAGAATTCGAGAGACCCAGTACTTC. The full variable domain, completed using reference TRBV9 and TRBJ2-5, is DSGVTQTPKHLITATGQRVTLRCSPRSGDLSVYWYQQSLDQGLQFLIQYYNGEERAKGNILERFSAQQFPDLHSELNLSSLELGDSALYFCASSVTGRIRETQYFGPGTRLLVL.

The chain employs TRBV6-1 and TRBJ2-7, with D possibly matching TRBD1 (6 bases). The germline V gene has CDR1 MNHNS and CDR2 SASEGT. The CDR3 loop spans 18 amino acids. V dropped 6 bases and J dropped 2 bases, with 26 bases sitting between them. CDR3 DNA sequence: TGTGCCAGCAGCCCGACTACGGACCTCCGGGACAAACCCTACGAGCAGTACTTC. Translating gives CASSPTTDLRDKPYEQYF.

This clonotype was picked up a small number of times. The V gene is TRBV12-3 or TRBV12-4, the J gene TRBJ2-3; 13 bases line up with TRBD2. V lost 5 bases and J lost 3; bases outside the gene matches: 8. There are 17 residues in the CDR3. The CDR3 DNA is TGTGCCAGCAGTCCCTCAACTAGCGGGGGGGCTACAGATACGCAGTATTTT. Amino acid sequence: CASSPSTSGGATDTQYF.

The V gene is TRBV5-1, the J gene TRBJ2-1, with a possible D match to TRBD2 (7 bases). The CDR3 runs 15 residues. Germline loops: CDR1 SGHRS, CDR2 YFSETQ. Trimming stripped 4 bases from V and 6 bases from J, with 17 bases between. The CDR3, as DNA: TGCGCCAGCAGCCCCTCTGCGGGGGCCGGCAATGAGCAGTTCTTC. Translating gives CASSPSAGAGNEQFF.

The chain combines TRBV7-2 with TRBJ1-5; D is unresolved. Germline assignment: CDR1 SGHTA and CDR2 FQGNSA. The V and J ends lost 4 bases and 9 bases respectively, with 16 bases between them. This CDR3 contains 14 residues. DNA of the CDR3: TGTGCCAGCAGCTCGACACTGGACGGAACGCCCCAGCATTTT. This codes for CASSSTLDGTPQHF.

For this clonotype: At one end, the junction sequence differs from germline, possibly due to a read error. The gene calls are TRBV6-5 and TRBJ2-5; TRBD2 agrees at 7 bases. The CDR3 is 12 residues long. Germline CDR1 MNHEY, CDR2 SVGAGI. The CDR3 is CANSYGLGDQYF. CDR3 in DNA: TGTGCCAACAGTTACGGACTAGGGGACCAGTACTTC.

The V call is TRBV20-1, the J call TRBJ2-5; 7 positions match TRBD1. Germline CDR1 and CDR2: DFQATT and SNEGSKA (reference sequence). This CDR3 comprises 13 residues. The junction had 5 bases not matched to a gene; V was cut back by 3 bases and J by 4 bases. As DNA, the CDR3 is TGCAGTGCTAGGGTTACAGGGGTAGAGACCCAGTACTTC. It translates to CSARVTGVETQYF.

V and J are TRBV28 and TRBJ2-7, with 10 bases matching TRBD2. The V and J ends lost 3 bases and 7 bases, in that order; junction bases with no gene match: 12. The germline CDR1 and CDR2 sequences are MDHEN and SYDVKM. This CDR3 has 16 amino acids. CDR3 nucleotide sequence: TGTGCCAGCAGTTTCCAGCGGGGGGGCGTGGTGGATGAGCAGTACTTC. It encodes CASSFQRGGVVDEQYF.

The V and J genes are TRBV25-1 and TRBJ1-2, with TRBD1 matching over 7 bases. V lost 6 bases, J lost 1 base, and 5 bases stayed unmatched. The CDR3 has 14 residues. Germline V gene sequence: CDR1 MGHDK, CDR2 SYGVNS. Written as DNA, the CDR3 is TGTGCCAGCAGACAGTCAGGGGGTAACTATGGCTACACCTTC. Translated, it gives CASRQSGGNYGYTF.